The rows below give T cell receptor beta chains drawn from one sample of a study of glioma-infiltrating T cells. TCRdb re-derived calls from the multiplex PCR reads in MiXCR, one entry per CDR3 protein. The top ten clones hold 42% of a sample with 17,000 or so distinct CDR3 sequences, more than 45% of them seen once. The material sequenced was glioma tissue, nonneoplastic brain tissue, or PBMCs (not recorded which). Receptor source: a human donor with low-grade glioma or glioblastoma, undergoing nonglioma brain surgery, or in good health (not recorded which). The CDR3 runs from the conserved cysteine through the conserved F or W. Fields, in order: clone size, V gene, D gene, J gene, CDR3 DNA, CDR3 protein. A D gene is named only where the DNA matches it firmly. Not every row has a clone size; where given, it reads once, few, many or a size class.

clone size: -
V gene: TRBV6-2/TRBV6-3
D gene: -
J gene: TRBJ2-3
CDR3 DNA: TGTGCCAGCACCCAAACGTCCACAGATACGCAGTATTTT
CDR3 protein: CASTQTSTDTQYF

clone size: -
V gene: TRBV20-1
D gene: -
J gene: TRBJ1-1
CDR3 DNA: TGCAGTGTTCCCGCTCGGGGGACGAACACTGAAGCTTTCTTT
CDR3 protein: CSVPARGTNTEAFF

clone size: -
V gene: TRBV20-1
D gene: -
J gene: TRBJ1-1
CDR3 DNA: TGCAGTGGGGGAGGGTTTTCCACTGAAGCTTTCTTT
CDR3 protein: CSGGGFSTEAFF

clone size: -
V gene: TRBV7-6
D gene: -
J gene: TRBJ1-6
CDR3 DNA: TGTGCCAGCAGCTCGAGGGGTTCCTATAATTCACCCCTCCACTTT
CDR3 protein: CASSSRGSYNSPLHF

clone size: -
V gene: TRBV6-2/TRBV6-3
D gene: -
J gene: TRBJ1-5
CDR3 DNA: TGTGCCAGCAGTGACTCTGGAGGGGGTGGCAATCAGCCCCAGCATTTT
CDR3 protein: CASSDSGGGGNQPQHF

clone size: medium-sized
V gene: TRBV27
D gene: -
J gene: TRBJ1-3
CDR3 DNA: TGTGCCAGCAGACGGGGTTATTATGCTGGAAACACCATATATTTT
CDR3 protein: CASRRGYYAGNTIYF

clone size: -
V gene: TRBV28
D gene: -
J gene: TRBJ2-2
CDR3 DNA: TGTGCCGGAGCGCCAGACACCGGGGAGCTGTTTTTT
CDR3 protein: CAGAPDTGELFF

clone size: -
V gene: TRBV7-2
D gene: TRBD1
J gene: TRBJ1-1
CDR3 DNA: TGTGCCAGCAGCTTCATCGCTGGCGGACAGGTAGTTTCCGGCACTGAAGCTTTCTTT
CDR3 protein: CASSFIAGGQVVSGTEAFF

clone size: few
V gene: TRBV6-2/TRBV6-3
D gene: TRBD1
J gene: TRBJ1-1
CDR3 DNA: TGTGCCAGCAGTTACTCACGGACAGGGGGCCTGAACACTGAAGCTTTCTTT
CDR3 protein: CASSYSRTGGLNTEAFF

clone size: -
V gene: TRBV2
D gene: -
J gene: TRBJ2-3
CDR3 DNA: TGTGCCAGCAGTGAACGGGCAGATACGCAGTATTTT
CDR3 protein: CASSERADTQYF

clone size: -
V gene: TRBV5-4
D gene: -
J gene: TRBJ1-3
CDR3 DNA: TGTGCCAGCAGCTTCGGGGGATTTGGAAACACCATATATTTT
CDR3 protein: CASSFGGFGNTIYF

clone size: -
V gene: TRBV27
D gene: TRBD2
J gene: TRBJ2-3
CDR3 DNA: TGTGCCAGCAGTTCAACGGGTCTGGCGGGAGGTTATACGCAGTATTTT
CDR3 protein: CASSSTGLAGGYTQYF

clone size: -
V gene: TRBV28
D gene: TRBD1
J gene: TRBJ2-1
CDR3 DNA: TGTGCCAGCAGTTTATACGACAGGGGGCTAGAGAGGAGCTTC
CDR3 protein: CASSLYDRGLERSF

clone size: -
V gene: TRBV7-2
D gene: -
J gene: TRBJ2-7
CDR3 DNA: TGTGCCAGCAGCTTAAAGTTACCCTCCTACGAGCAGTACTTC
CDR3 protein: CASSLKLPSYEQYF

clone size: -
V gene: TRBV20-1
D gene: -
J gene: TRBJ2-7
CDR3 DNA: TGCAGTGCTAGAGAAGATTGGATGGAGACCTGCGAGCAGTACTTC
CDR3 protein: CSAREDWMETCEQYF

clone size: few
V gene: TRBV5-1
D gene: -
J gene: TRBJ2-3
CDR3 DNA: TGCGCCAGCCTAGAGGAGGGCCCCACAGATACGCAGTATTTT
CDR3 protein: CASLEEGPTDTQYF

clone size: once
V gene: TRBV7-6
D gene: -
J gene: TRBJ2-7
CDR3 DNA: TGTGCCAGCAGCTTAACCGTAGGGATCGAGGAGCAGTACTTC
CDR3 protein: CASSLTVGIEEQYF

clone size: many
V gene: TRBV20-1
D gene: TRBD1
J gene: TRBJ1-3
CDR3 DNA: TGCAGTGCTAGAGATCAGGGACAGGGAAACACCATATATTTT
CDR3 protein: CSARDQGQGNTIYF

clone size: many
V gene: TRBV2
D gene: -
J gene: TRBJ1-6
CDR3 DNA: TGTGCCAGCACCCAAGGGACGAATTCACCCCTCCACTTT
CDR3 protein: CASTQGTNSPLHF

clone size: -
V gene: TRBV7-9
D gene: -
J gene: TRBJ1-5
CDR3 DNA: TGTGCCAGCAGCTTAGTGGGGACGGCGGTAGAACCCCAGCATTTT
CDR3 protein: CASSLVGTAVEPQHF

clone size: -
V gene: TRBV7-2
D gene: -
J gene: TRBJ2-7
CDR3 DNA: TGTGCCAGCAGCTTTAGAACATCCACCGAGCAGTACTTC
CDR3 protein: CASSFRTSTEQYF

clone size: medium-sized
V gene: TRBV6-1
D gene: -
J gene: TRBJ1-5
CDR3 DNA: TGTGCCAGCACCCCAGTGGGAGTCAGACAGCCCCAGCATTTT
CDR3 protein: CASTPVGVRQPQHF

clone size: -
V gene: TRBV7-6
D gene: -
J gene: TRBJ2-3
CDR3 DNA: TGTGCCAGCAGCTATTCATCCAGCACAGATACGCAGTATTTT
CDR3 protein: CASSYSSSTDTQYF

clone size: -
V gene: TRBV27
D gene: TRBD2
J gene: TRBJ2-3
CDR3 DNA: TGTGCCAGCAGGGTACTAGCGGGAGGGGCAGATACGCAGTATTTT
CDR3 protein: CASRVLAGGADTQYF

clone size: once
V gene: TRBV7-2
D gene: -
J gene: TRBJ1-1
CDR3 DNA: TGTGCCAGCAGCTCTTATCTGAAGAACTCTGGAGCTTTCTTT
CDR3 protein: CASSSYLKNSGAFF

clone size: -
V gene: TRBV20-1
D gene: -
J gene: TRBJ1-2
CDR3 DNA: TGCAGTGCCCCACTGGAGGGGTCGGGAGGCTACACCTTC
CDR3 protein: CSAPLEGSGGYTF

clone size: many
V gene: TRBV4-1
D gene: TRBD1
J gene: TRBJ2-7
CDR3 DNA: TGCGCCAGCAGCGTAGCACCGGGACAGGGGATCGGCGAGCAGTACTTC
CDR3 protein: CASSVAPGQGIGEQYF

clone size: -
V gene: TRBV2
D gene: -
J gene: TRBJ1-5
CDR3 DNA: TGTGCCAGCAGTGAGGGACGAGGGAACAGGGAAAATCAGCCCCAGCATTTT
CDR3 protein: CASSEGRGNRENQPQHF

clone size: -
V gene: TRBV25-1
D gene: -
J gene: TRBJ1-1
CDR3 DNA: TGTGCCAGCAGTGAAGGGAACAGGGCGAACACTGAAGCTTTCTTT
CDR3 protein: CASSEGNRANTEAFF

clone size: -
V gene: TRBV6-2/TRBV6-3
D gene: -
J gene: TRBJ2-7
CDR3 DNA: TGTGCCATCAGTTACTCCTACGAGCAGTACTTC
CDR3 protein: CAISYSYEQYF

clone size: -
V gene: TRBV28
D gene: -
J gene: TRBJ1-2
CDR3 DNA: TGTGCCAGCAGTTTGGTGGAATACGGCTACACCTTC
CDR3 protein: CASSLVEYGYTF

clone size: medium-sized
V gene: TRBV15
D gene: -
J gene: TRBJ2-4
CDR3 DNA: TGTGCCACCAGCCCAGAGGTTGGGGTAGGGGGCATTCAGTACTTC
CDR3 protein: CATSPEVGVGGIQYF

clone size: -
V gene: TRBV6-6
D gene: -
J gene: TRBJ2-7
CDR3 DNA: TGTGCCAGCAGTTACTCGGTCCCGAGCAGGGGATACTACTACGGGCAGTACTTC
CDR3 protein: CASSYSVPSRGYYYGQYF

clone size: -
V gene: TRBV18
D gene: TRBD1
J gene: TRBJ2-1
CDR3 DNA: TGTGCCAGCTCAGCTGGACAGGGCAACTACAATGAGCAGTTCTTC
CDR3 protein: CASSAGQGNYNEQFF

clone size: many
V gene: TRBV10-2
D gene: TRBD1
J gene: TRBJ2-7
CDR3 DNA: TGCGCCAGCAGTGAGGAGACAGGGGGCTACGAGCAGTACTTC
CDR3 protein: CASSEETGGYEQYF

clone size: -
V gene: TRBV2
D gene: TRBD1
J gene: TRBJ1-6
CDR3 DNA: TGTGCCAGCAACGGCAGGGGGTCTAATTCACCCCTCCACTTT
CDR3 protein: CASNGRGSNSPLHF